This T cell receptor beta chain originates from a study of molecular identifiers for immune sequencing clone quantification. General observations from the study: In naive cells, clones above 20 RNA copies held under 1% of molecules, whereas in effector cells they held over 97%.

Listed TCR primers, together with previously described methods, were used for the bulk TCR libraries. Via MiXCR, TCRdb re-called the PCR reads, giving one row per CDR3 protein. Of under 350,000 distinct CDR3 sequences detected, roughly 24% appear once; the ten largest clones hold around 0.76%. Trimming took off 0 bases at V and 0 bases at J, with 18 bases between the two ends. CDR3 length equals 18 residues. Germline-derived CDR1 and CDR2 are SGDLS and YYNGEE. Sorting captured naive CD8 T cells as CD8+CD4-CCR7+CD45RA+. As concerns this clonotype: Its antigen is currently unknown.

The gene calls are TRBV9 and TRBJ1-1, with D unclear. The sample comprised naive CD8+ T cells from blood, with Jurkat cell RNA spiked in. The subset here: FACS-sorted CD8+CD4-CCR7+CD45RA+ naive T cells. The sequence was collected from a human donor in good health. Some libraries in this study had Jurkat cell RNA spiked in. The CDR3 is CASSVDGTTVPMNTEAFF. CDR3 DNA: TGTGCCAGCAGCGTAGATGGTACTACCGTCCCTATGAACACTGAAGCTTTCTTT. Using reference TRBV9 and TRBJ1-1 for the parts outside the CDR3, the full variable domain is DSGVTQTPKHLITATGQRVTLRCSPRSGDLSVYWYQQSLDQGLQFLIQYYNGEERAKGNILERFSAQQFPDLHSELNLSSLELGDSALYFCASSVDGTTVPMNTEAFFGQGTRLTVV.